What follows is one T cell receptor (beta chain) and its context. Profiling relied on immunoSEQ multiplex PCR, and the TCRdb table lists in-frame clones only, not all of them. The data show under 130,000 clones, with roughly 92% seen just once and roughly 0.93% held by the top ten. This sample stems from a study of T cell changes during pregnancy in multiple sclerosis. The germline V gene has CDR1 ENHRY and CDR2 SYGVKD. The J segment lost 4 bases and the V segment lost 2 bases, leaving 3 bases of the junction unmatched. The CDR3 totals 16 residues. The chain has TRBV10-3 and TRBJ2-3; 13 bases map to TRBD2. This TCR was recovered from a female donor with multiple sclerosis, enrolled in a pregnancy study. The specimen was peripheral blood, collected after pregnancy. CDR3 sequence (DNA): TGTGCCATCAGTGAGACTAGCGGGAGGGCCCCAGATACGCAGTATTTT. It yields the protein CAISETSGRAPDTQYF.